The next 6 T cell receptor beta chains were all read from a single sample in a study of control samples from healthy donors and cancer patients. This table comes from immunoSEQ multiplex PCR, and its TCRdb copy is limited to in-frame clones, with some not included. The sample consists of over 100,000 clones, around 90% of them appearing once. The sample consisted of blood. The receptors derive from a man aged 35-49 years in good health.

This chain joins TRBV5-1 and TRBJ2-7; TRBD1 matches at 9 bases. Germline V gene data show CDR1 as SGHRS and CDR2 as YFSETQ. J lost 6 bases, V lost 2 bases, and 9 bases had no gene match. The length of the CDR3 is 15 residues. CDR3 protein: CASSFGTGTWGEQYF. The CDR3 DNA follows: TGCGCCAGCAGCTTCGGGACAGGGACGTGGGGCGAGCAGTACTTC.

The rearrangement uses TRBV5-1 and TRBJ1-1; D unclear. Germline assignment: CDR1 SGHRS and CDR2 YFSETQ. The CDR3 sequence is 13 residues long. Trimming pared 6 bases from V and 0 bases from J, leaving 9 bases between. CDR3 nucleotides: TGCGCCAGCACGGCAGACTTGAACACTGAAGCTTTCTTT. Amino acids: CASTADLNTEAFF.

The chain combines TRBV12-3 or TRBV12-4 with TRBJ1-1; D remains ambiguous. V gave up 5 bases and J gave up 2 bases, with 9 bases separating them. The CDR3 loop spans 13 amino acids. As DNA, the CDR3 is TGTGCCAGCAGTCTAGACGGTAACACTGAAGCTTTCTTT. Its protein product is CASSLDGNTEAFF.

The chain has TRBV11-2 and TRBJ1-1, with D possibly being TRBD1 (6 bases). Trimming took off 3 bases at V and 5 bases at J, with 13 bases between the two ends. This CDR3 comprises 14 residues. CDR1 is SGHAT and CDR2 is FQNNGV in the germline V gene. The chain's CDR3 is CASSFDRRGTEAFF. The CDR3 DNA follows: TGTGCCAGCAGCTTTGACAGGCGGGGAACTGAAGCTTTCTTT.

This clone was counted a single time. V and J are TRBV10-3 and TRBJ1-1, with 9 bases that match TRBD1. Germline V CDR1 and CDR2: ENHRY, SYGVKD. The trim removed 10 bases at V and 3 bases at J, leaving 6 bases unmatched. This CDR3 has 13 amino acids. CDR3 nucleotide sequence: TGTGCCACTCGGACAGGGGAAGACACTGAAGCTTTCTTT. Residues: CATRTGEDTEAFF.

The chain links TRBV9 to TRBJ2-5; the D gene could be TRBD1 or TRBD2 (5 bases each). This CDR3 is built from 14 residues. Trimming cost V 4 bases and J 4 bases, with 14 bases left between them. The germline gives CDR1 SGDLS, CDR2 YYNGEE. The CDR3 bases are TGTGCCAGCAGCCAAGGGACCCCGTTAGAGACCCAGTACTTC. Amino acid sequence: CASSQGTPLETQYF.